This T cell receptor beta chain was documented in a study of blood T cell repertoires in COVID-19. Turning to the study itself: Collection of acute and convalescent COVID-19 samples took place in the United States, Italy and Spain. The cDNA or gDNA used as material had been derived from T cells, B-cell-depleted T cells, or PBMCs.

Original data processing: Nucleated cell counts were estimated from reference gene primer amplification. This table comes from immunoSEQ multiplex PCR, and its TCRdb copy is limited to in-frame clones, with some not included. From that table come the V and J calls and clone size; the DNA was used to work out D and trimming. Of approximately 140,000 clones in the sample, 88% were seen once. Sequencing was done on a sample of peripheral blood. This receptor was taken from a man in his sixties with active or convalescent COVID-19.

The CDR3 DNA reads TGTGCCAGCAGTTACCCGGGACTAGCGGGTTACTACGAGCAGTACTTC. The encoded protein is CASSYPGLAGYYEQYF. The V gene is TRBV6-2 or TRBV6-3, the J gene TRBJ2-7; 12 bases agree with TRBD2. V was pared by 2 bases and J by 3 bases, with 5 bases of the junction left unmatched. CDR3 length: 16 amino acids. Germline CDR1 is MNHEY and CDR2 is SVGEGT.